These 6 T cell receptor beta chains were sequenced from one sample in a study of shared T cell receptors in the human thymus. Here immunoSEQ multiplex PCR was the method, and the copy in TCRdb shows in-frame clones only, minus some. This table holds under 850,000 clones, roughly 90% found once. These sequences were also reported in another study, on human thymus T cells.

The specimen sequenced was thymocytes. Every receptor here comes from a boy less than two years old with a congenital heart defect.

This clone occurred once. The V call is TRBV5-8, the J call TRBJ2-2; D perhaps matches TRBD2 (6 bases). Trimming left V 5 bases short and J 1 base short, with 6 bases between. Per germline, CDR1 SGHTS and CDR2 YDEGEE. The CDR3 totals 13 residues. CDR3 DNA: TGTGCCAGCAGGGGGGGGAACACCGGGGAGCTGTTTTTT. It codes for CASRGGNTGELFF.

The chain combines TRBV5-6 with TRBJ2-4, with D perhaps matching TRBD1 (6 bases). There are 18 residues in the CDR3. V was shortened by 0 bases and J by 1 base, with 17 bases between the two germline ends. Per the germline V gene, CDR1 is SGHDT and CDR2 is YYEEEE. The CDR3 nucleotides read TGTGCCAGCAGCTTGGGTCCCGGGACACTTAGGGCCAAAAACATTCAGTACTTC. Translated: CASSLGPGTLRAKNIQYF.

This chain links TRBV28 with TRBJ2-3; D perhaps matches TRBD2 (6 bases). This CDR3 contains 16 residues. V lost 4 bases to trimming and J lost 1 base, with 15 bases between them. From germline, CDR1 is MDHEN and CDR2 SYDVKM. CDR3 in DNA: TGTGCCAGCAGTTCGAAAATAGCGGAACGCACAGATACGCAGTATTTT. Translating it yields CASSSKIAERTDTQYF.

The chain carries TRBV27 and TRBJ2-7; no clear D. This CDR3 contains 12 residues. Trimming removed 7 bases at V and 2 bases at J, with 9 bases between. The germline CDR1 and CDR2 sequences are MNHEY and SMNVEV (reference sequence). The CDR3 here is CASTGPTYEQYF. The CDR3 nucleotides read TGTGCCAGCACAGGCCCTACCTACGAGCAGTACTTC.

In its sample, this clone was seen a few times. The chain links TRBV19 to TRBJ1-2; TRBD1 aligns across 7 bases. CDR3 size: 15 residues. Germline V gene data show CDR1 as LNHDA and CDR2 as SQIVND (reference sequence). V shed 6 bases, J shed 0 bases, and the junction held 7 bases outside the gene matches. CDR3 sequence (DNA): TGTGCCAGTAGCCCTCTGGACAGGACTAACTATGGCTACACCTTC. As protein: CASSPLDRTNYGYTF.

V and J are TRBV4-1 and TRBJ1-5; the match to TRBD1 covers 7 bases. J gave up 7 bases and V 1 base, and 10 bases lay outside the gene matches. Germline loops: CDR1 MGHRA, CDR2 YSYEKL. The CDR3 is 16 amino acids. CDR3 loop: CASSQGPDREKQPQHF. CDR3 coding DNA: TGCGCCAGCAGCCAAGGACCTGACAGGGAGAAACAGCCCCAGCATTTT.